This T cell receptor beta chain came from a study of T cells in Graves' hyperthyroidism and ophthalmopathy. Study conclusions and caveats: A model of 13 V-J features distinguished ophthalmopathy from stable hyperthyroidism. In blood, most of the thyroid clonotypes expanded above 0.001 were also present.

Stability of Graves' hyperthyroidism was defined as absent ophthalmopathy progression within 18 months. Exclusion of a patient resulted from uncontrolled infection, other autoimmune disease, pregnancy or lactation. This clonotype was observed many times. Its antigen remains unidentified. Researchers took RNA transcripts and amplified the TCR beta CDR3 regions from them. HTBI primers drove first-round RT-PCR of the TCR CDR3. TCRdb re-analysed the multiplex PCR reads in MiXCR, keeping a single row per CDR3 protein. Found here are around 500,000 distinct CDR3 sequences, about an eighth of them singletons; the top ten hold 15% to 20%. The V end was cut by 4 bases, the J end by 2 bases, with 10 bases between. This CDR3 is built from 14 residues. Germline V CDR1 and CDR2: KGHDR, SFDVKD.

The genes are TRBV24-1 and TRBJ2-5; maybe TRBD2 (6 bases). Material for sequencing was blood. This receptor was identified in a woman between 18 and 29 years old with Graves' hyperthyroidism. The CDR3 DNA sequence: TGTGCCACCAGTGACTGGAGGGAACAAGAGACCCAGTACTTC. Its protein product is CATSDWREQETQYF.